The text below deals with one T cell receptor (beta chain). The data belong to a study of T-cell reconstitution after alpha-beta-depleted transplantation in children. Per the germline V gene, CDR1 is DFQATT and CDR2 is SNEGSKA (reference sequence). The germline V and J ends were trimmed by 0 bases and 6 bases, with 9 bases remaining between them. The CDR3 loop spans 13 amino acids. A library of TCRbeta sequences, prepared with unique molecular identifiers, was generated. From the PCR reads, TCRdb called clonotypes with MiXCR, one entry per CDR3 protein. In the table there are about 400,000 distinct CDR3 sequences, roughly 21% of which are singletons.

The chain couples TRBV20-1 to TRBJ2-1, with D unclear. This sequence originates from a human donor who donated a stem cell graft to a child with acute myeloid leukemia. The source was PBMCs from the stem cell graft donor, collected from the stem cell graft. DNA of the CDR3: TGCAGTGCTAGAGATTGGCCCAGCAATGAGCAGTTCTTC. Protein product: CSARDWPSNEQFF.